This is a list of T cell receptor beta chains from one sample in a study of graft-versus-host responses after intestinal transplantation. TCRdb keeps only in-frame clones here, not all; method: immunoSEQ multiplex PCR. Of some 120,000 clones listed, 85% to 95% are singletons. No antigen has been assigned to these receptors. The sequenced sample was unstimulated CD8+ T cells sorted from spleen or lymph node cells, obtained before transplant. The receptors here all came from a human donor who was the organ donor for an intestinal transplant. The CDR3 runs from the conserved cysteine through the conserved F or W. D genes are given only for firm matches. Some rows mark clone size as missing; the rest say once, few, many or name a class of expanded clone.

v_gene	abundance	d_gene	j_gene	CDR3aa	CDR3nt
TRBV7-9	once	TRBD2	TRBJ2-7	CASSPLGGDEQYF	TGTGCCAGCAGCCCCCTCGGGGGGGACGAGCAGTACTTC
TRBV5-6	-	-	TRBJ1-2	CASSLAGGRYGYTF	TGTGCCAGCAGCTTGGCCGGGGGACGGTATGGCTACACCTTC
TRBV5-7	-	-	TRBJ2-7	CASSDGGEQYF	TGTGCCAGCAGTGACGGAGGAGAGCAGTACTTC
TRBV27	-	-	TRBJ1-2	CASSPHRSDYGYTF	TGTGCCAGCAGTCCCCATAGGTCGGACTATGGCTACACCTTC
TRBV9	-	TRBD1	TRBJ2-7	CASSESTGVGYEQYF	TGTGCCAGCAGCGAGAGTACAGGGGTGGGCTACGAGCAGTACTTC
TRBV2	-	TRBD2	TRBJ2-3	CASSGLAGGTDTQYF	TGTGCCAGCAGTGGACTAGCGGGAGGCACAGATACGCAGTATTTT
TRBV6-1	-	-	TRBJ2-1	CASSGADRLGDEQFF	TGTGCCAGCAGTGGGGCCGACCGCCTAGGGGATGAGCAGTTCTTC
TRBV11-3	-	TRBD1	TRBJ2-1	CASSPYRDSGSYNEQFF	TGTGCCAGCAGCCCATACCGGGACAGTGGCTCCTACAATGAGCAGTTCTTC
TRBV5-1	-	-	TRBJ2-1	CASGSGDEQFF	TGCGCCAGCGGGTCGGGCGATGAGCAGTTCTTC
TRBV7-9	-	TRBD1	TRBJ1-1	CASRTTGQGRNTEAFF	TGTGCCAGCAGGACCACGGGACAGGGGCGGAACACTGAAGCTTTCTTT
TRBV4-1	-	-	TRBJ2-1	CASSQARTWANEQFF	TGCGCCAGCAGCCAAGCCCGAACCTGGGCGAATGAGCAGTTCTTC
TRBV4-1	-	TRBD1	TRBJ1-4	CASSRGQGITNEKLFF	TGCGCCAGCAGCCGGGGACAGGGGATAACTAATGAAAAACTGTTTTTT
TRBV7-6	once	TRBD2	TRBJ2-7	CASSDGLAGPLYEQYF	TGTGCCAGCAGCGACGGACTAGCGGGGCCACTCTACGAGCAGTACTTC
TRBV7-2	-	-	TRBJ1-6	CASSLSPVSYNSPLHF	TGTGCCAGCAGCTTATCCCCAGTCTCCTATAATTCACCCCTCCACTTT
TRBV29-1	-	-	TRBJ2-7	CSGLHQGEQYF	TGCAGCGGACTGCACCAAGGGGAGCAGTACTTC
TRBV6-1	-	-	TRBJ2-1	CASSEASSGERYNEQFF	TGTGCCAGCAGTGAAGCGTCGAGCGGAGAGAGGTACAATGAGCAGTTCTTC